This T cell receptor beta chain was captured in a study of cytomegalovirus exposure and HLA in healthy donors. 13 Jbeta primers and 60 Vbeta primers were used for the PCR. The assay was immunoSEQ multiplex PCR, and TCRdb's table has in-frame clones only and misses some. The data hold about 190,000 clones, with approximately 84% observed a single time. This clone occurred a few times. Healthy bone marrow donors supplied every sample. The origin of this receptor is a man between 50 and 59 years old in good health and CMV-seronegative. The sequenced sample was PBMCs.

Here the CDR3 DNA reads TGTGCCAGCTCCCCCGGGACAGTACCTCAAGAGACCCAGTACTTC. Amino acid sequence: CASSPGTVPQETQYF. This sequence joins TRBV18 and TRBJ2-5; TRBD1 aligns across 7 bases. Losses at the gene ends were 6 bases for V and 2 bases for J; bases not matched to a gene: 9. Looked up from germline, CDR1 is KGHSH and CDR2 is LQKENI. This CDR3 has 15 residues.